The subject of this entry is one T cell receptor (beta chain). Its antigen is not known. Because the CDR3's place on the DNA is in doubt, the DNA is left out and the CDR3 is given as listed by TCRdb. This record belongs to a study of T cells in Graves' hyperthyroidism and ophthalmopathy. General study findings and limits: In blood, most of the thyroid clonotypes expanded above 0.001 were also present. The model predicted ophthalmopathy a median around six months before onset.

The CDR3 is 22 residues long, counting both termini. Germline V gene sequence: CDR1 SEHNR, CDR2 FQNEAQ (reference sequence). TCR beta CDR3 regions were amplified from RNA. HTBI primers drove first-round RT-PCR of the TCR CDR3. Each CDR3 protein gets one entry after TCRdb re-called the multiplex PCR reads with MiXCR. The profile shows a few hundred thousand distinct CDR3 sequences, about 43% of them singletons. Stable disease denoted Graves' hyperthyroidism without ophthalmopathy progression within 18 months. Patients aged 18 to 65 with hyperthyroidism were newly diagnosed, with duration under 2 months.

This TCR was recovered from a woman younger than 30 with Graves' hyperthyroidism. Specimen: peripheral blood or thyroid tissue (not recorded which). The chain recombines TRBV7-9 with TRBJ2-7; TRBD2 is the table's D call and was not checked against the DNA. CDR3 sequence: CASSFYICSAGGSSGSFDEQYF.